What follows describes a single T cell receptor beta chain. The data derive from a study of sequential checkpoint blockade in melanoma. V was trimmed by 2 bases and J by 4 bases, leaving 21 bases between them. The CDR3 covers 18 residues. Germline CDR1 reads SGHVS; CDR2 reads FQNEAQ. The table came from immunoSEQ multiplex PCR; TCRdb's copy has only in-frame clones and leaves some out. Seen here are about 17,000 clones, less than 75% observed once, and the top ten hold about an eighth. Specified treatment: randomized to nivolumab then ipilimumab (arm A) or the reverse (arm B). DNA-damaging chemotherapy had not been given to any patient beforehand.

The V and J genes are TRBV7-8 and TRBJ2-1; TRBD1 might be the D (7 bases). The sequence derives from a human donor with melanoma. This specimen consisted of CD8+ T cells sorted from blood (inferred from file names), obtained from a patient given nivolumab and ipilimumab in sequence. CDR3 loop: CASSLLWDGQGGYNEQFF. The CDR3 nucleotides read TGTGCCAGCAGCTTATTATGGGATGGGCAGGGGGGTTACAATGAGCAGTTCTTC.